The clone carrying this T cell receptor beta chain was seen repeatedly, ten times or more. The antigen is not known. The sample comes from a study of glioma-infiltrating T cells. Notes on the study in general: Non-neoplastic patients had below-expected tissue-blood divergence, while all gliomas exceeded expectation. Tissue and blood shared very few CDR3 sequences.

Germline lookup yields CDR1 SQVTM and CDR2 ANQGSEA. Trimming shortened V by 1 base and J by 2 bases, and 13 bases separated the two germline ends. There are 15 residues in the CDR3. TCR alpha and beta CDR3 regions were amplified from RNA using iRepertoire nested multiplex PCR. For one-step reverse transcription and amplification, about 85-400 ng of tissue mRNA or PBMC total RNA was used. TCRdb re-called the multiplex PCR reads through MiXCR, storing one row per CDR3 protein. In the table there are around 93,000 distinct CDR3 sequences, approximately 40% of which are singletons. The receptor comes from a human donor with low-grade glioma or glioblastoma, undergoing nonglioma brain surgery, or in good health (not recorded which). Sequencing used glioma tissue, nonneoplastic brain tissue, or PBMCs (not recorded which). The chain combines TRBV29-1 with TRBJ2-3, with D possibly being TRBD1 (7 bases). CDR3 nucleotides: TGCAGCGTTGAAGGAACAGGGGAGGACACAGATACGCAGTATTTT. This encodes CSVEGTGEDTDTQYF.